The 17 T cell receptor beta chains below were found in one sample sequenced in a study of blood T cells in healthy people across ages. Sample-barcoded 5' priming and a J-beta primer mix drove a second PCR of 7 to 11 cycles. Each CDR3 protein is one row after TCRdb ran MiXCR on the 5' RACE reads. The sample records hundreds of thousands of distinct CDR3 sequences, about 30% being singletons. Sequences were obtained from blood. Receptors originate from a woman aged 80 or over in good health.

The chain links TRBV7-8 to TRBJ1-5, with 8 bases that match TRBD1. Germline lookup yields CDR1 SGHVS and CDR2 FQNEAQ. Trimming at V came to 1 base and at J to 6 bases, leaving 2 bases not matched to a gene. This CDR3 contains 14 residues. CDR3 bases: TGTGCCAGCAGCTTAGGGACAGGGCTTCAGCCCCAGCATTTT. Residues: CASSLGTGLQPQHF.

This clonotype showed up just a few times. This chain connects TRBV19 to TRBJ2-5, with 9 bases identical to TRBD2. After removal of 4 bases from V and 4 bases from J, the junction contained 10 bases not matched to a gene. Germline loops: CDR1 LNHDA, CDR2 SQIVND (reference sequence). This CDR3 contains 16 residues. The CDR3: CASSKVLAGAGETQYF. In DNA, the CDR3 is TGTGCCAGTAGTAAGGTGTTAGCGGGGGCCGGAGAGACCCAGTACTTC.

V and J are TRBV6-2 or TRBV6-3 and TRBJ2-5; possible D gene TRBD1, 5 bases. V was trimmed by 0 bases and J by 4 bases, leaving 15 bases between them. CDR1 is MNHEY, CDR2 SVGEGT, per germline. The CDR3 is made up of 16 amino acids. Here the CDR3 DNA reads TGTGCCAGCAGTTACTCGAAAAGGGGCTATTTAGAGACCCAGTACTTC. Its protein is CASSYSKRGYLETQYF.

This clonotype has at least ten counts. The chain couples TRBV3-1 to TRBJ2-1; 11 nucleotides align to TRBD2. Per germline, CDR1 LGHDT and CDR2 YNNKEL (reference sequence). The length of the CDR3 is 16 residues. The J segment lost 5 bases and the V segment lost 0 bases, leaving 3 bases of the junction unmatched. The CDR3 DNA reads TGTGCCAGCAGCCAAGAGTTGGGACTAGCGGACAATGAGCAGTTCTTC. It yields the protein CASSQELGLADNEQFF.

This clonotype was seen at least ten times. The V gene is TRBV5-1, the J gene TRBJ1-2; D uncertain. The germline V and J ends were trimmed by 4 bases and 4 bases, with 11 bases remaining between them. Germline V CDR1 and CDR2: SGHRS, YFSETQ. The CDR3 is 13 amino acids. This chain's CDR3 is CASSGELTYGYTF. CDR3 nucleotide sequence: TGCGCCAGCAGCGGTGAACTTACCTATGGCTACACCTTC. Together with reference TRBV5-1 and TRBJ1-2, the CDR3 gives the full variable domain: KAGVTQTPRYLIKTRGQQVTLSCSPISGHRSVSWYQQTPGQGLQFLFEYFSETQRNKGNFPGRFSGRQFSNSRSEMNVSTLELGDSALYLCASSGELTYGYTFGSGTRLTVV.

J is TRBJ2-5 and V is TRBV28, with 10 bases aligning to TRBD1. Trimming took 6 bases from V and 3 from J; bases not matched to a gene: 7. Germline lookup yields CDR1 MDHEN and CDR2 SYDVKM. The CDR3 extends over 15 amino acids. CDR3 nucleotides: TGTGCCAGCAGAGTTCTTGGGACAGGGGAAGAGACCCAGTACTTC. Translation: CASRVLGTGEETQYF.

The V and J genes are TRBV20-1 and TRBJ2-3, with D perhaps matching TRBD2 (5 bases). The CDR3 runs 15 residues. Looked up from germline, CDR1 is DFQATT and CDR2 is SNEGSKA (reference sequence). Trimming shortened V by 5 bases and J by 2 bases, and 17 bases separated the two germline ends. The CDR3 nucleotides are TGCAGTGCTTCTCCCGCGGACTGGTACACAGATACGCAGTATTTT. Translating gives CSASPADWYTDTQYF.

This clonotype was seen at least ten times. This chain joins TRBV27 and TRBJ1-6; 7 bases are shared with TRBD1. J was trimmed by 4 bases and V by 2 bases; bases with no gene match: 5. This CDR3 has 16 amino acids. Germline CDR1 and CDR2: MNHEY and SMNVEV (reference sequence). The CDR3 spells CASSLGQASYNSPLHF. The CDR3 nucleotides read TGTGCCAGCAGTTTAGGACAGGCGAGTTATAATTCACCCCTCCACTTT.

This chain uses TRBV30 with TRBJ1-2, with 10 positions matching TRBD1. The V segment lost 2 bases and the J segment 8 bases; nucleotides outside the gene matches: 5. The CDR3 is 13 amino acids. Germline V lookup: CDR1 GTSNPN, CDR2 SVGIG (reference sequence). This CDR3 is CAWSPWDRGGYTF. CDR3 sequence (DNA): TGTGCCTGGAGTCCCTGGGACAGGGGAGGCTACACCTTC.

This clonotype was seen at least ten times. This chain links TRBV12-3 or TRBV12-4 with TRBJ1-2; 7 positions agree with TRBD1. J gave up 5 bases and V 0 bases, and 3 bases lay outside the gene matches. The CDR3 sequence is 14 residues long. The CDR3 DNA reads as TGTGCCAGCAGTTTAGCAGGGACAGCGTATGGCTACACCTTC. This translates into CASSLAGTAYGYTF.

This clonotype was seen many times. V and J are TRBV9 and TRBJ2-7; unclear D gene. V was clipped by 0 bases and J by 3 bases, with 13 bases between them. This CDR3 is built from 15 residues. In germline, CDR1 is SGDLS, CDR2 YYNGEE. CDR3 loop: CASSVEPRNFYEQYF. In nucleotides, the CDR3 is TGTGCCAGCAGCGTAGAGCCAAGGAACTTCTACGAGCAGTACTTC.

As concerns this clonotype: Just one base apart from a much larger clone, this may be a read error. V is TRBV6-5 and J is TRBJ1-2; 7 nucleotides align to TRBD1. Germline V gene lookup returns CDR1 MNHEY and CDR2 SVGAGI. This CDR3 comprises 14 residues. V trimming: 5 bases; J trimming: 6 bases; junction bases outside the gene matches: 9. The CDR3 DNA sequence: TGTGCCAGCAGTCGTAGACAGGGCCATGATGGCTACACCTTC. This gives the protein CASSRRQGHDGYTF.

This chain links TRBV27 with TRBJ2-1, with 8 bases fitting TRBD2. J gave up 10 bases and V 4 bases, and 15 bases lay outside the gene matches. The germline gives CDR1 MNHEY, CDR2 SMNVEV (reference sequence). This CDR3 has 16 amino acids. This CDR3 reads CASSSPSSGRGHEQFF. The CDR3 region has the DNA TGTGCCAGCAGTTCCCCTTCTAGCGGGCGAGGCCACGAGCAGTTCTTC.

The chain employs TRBV5-1 and TRBJ2-6; 7 positions match TRBD2. Germline-derived CDR1 and CDR2 are SGHRS and YFSETQ. V shed 3 bases and J 0 bases; nucleotides not matched to a gene: 3. This CDR3 region has 16 residues. The CDR3 coding sequence is TGCGCCAGCAGCTGGGGGGGAGACTCTGGGGCCAACGTCCTGACTTTC. It translates to CASSWGGDSGANVLTF.

The count of this clonotype is one. Given a much more abundant clone one base away, this may be a read error. The gene calls are TRBV30 and TRBJ2-4; 7 nucleotides line up with TRBD2. Germline V gene sequence: CDR1 GTSNPN, CDR2 SVGIG (reference sequence). This CDR3 has 16 amino acids. The CDR3 DNA sequence: TGTGCCTGGAGCCCTCGACTAGCATGGTCCAAAAACAATCAGTACTTC. Translating gives CAWSPRLAWSKNNQYF.

V is TRBV24-1 and J is TRBJ1-6; possibly TRBD1 for D (6 bases). The CDR3 sequence is 20 residues long. Trimming stripped 6 bases from V and 0 bases from J, with 23 bases between. Looked up from germline, CDR1 is KGHDR and CDR2 is SFDVKD. The CDR3 DNA reads as TGTGCCACCAGTCCACCCAGGAGGGACATTCCGAGCTCCTATAATTCACCCCTCCACTTT. Its translation is CATSPPRRDIPSSYNSPLHF.

As regards this clonotype: At one boundary the junction diverges from the germline segment, which might be a read error. The chain carries TRBV4-2 and TRBJ2-7; TRBD2 agrees at 8 bases. The DNA matches TRBJ2-5 better at its end, which makes the J call doubtful. This CDR3 is built from 15 residues. Germline lookup yields CDR1 LGHNA and CDR2 YNFKEQ. CDR3 region: CAGSPGRGEKETQYF. The CDR3 DNA reads as TGTGCCGGCAGTCCCGGGAGGGGAGAAAAGGAGACCCAGTACTTC.